This T cell receptor beta chain was captured by sequencing in a study of T cells in localized non-small cell lung cancer. Study outcomes and limitations: Turning up in adjacent lung were a median approximately 60 of the top 100 tumor clones. The study linked higher blood T cell density to longer overall survival. Sequencing covered just one tumor region, so heterogeneity cannot be ruled out. Uninvolved adjacent lung showed higher T cell clonality than tumor.

TCRdb keeps only in-frame clones here, not all; method: immunoSEQ multiplex PCR. The sample holds approximately 28,000 clones, 65% to 85% seen once. Germline loops: CDR1 SGHVS, CDR2 FQNEAQ. The CDR3 loop spans 20 amino acids. With 2 bases clipped from V and 1 base from J, the junction kept 8 bases outside the gene matches. A word on this clone: Its antigen is currently unknown.

This sequence originates from a man aged 35 to 69 with stage III lung adenocarcinoma. The sequencing here drew on peripheral blood mononuclear cells, taken before any cancer treatment. V gene TRBV7-8 combines with J gene TRBJ2-4; 16 positions match TRBD2. CDR3 DNA: TGTGCCAGCAGCTTAACGGGACTAGCGGGGGGGGCGAGGGCCAAAAACATTCAGTACTTC. Translation: CASSLTGLAGGARAKNIQYF.